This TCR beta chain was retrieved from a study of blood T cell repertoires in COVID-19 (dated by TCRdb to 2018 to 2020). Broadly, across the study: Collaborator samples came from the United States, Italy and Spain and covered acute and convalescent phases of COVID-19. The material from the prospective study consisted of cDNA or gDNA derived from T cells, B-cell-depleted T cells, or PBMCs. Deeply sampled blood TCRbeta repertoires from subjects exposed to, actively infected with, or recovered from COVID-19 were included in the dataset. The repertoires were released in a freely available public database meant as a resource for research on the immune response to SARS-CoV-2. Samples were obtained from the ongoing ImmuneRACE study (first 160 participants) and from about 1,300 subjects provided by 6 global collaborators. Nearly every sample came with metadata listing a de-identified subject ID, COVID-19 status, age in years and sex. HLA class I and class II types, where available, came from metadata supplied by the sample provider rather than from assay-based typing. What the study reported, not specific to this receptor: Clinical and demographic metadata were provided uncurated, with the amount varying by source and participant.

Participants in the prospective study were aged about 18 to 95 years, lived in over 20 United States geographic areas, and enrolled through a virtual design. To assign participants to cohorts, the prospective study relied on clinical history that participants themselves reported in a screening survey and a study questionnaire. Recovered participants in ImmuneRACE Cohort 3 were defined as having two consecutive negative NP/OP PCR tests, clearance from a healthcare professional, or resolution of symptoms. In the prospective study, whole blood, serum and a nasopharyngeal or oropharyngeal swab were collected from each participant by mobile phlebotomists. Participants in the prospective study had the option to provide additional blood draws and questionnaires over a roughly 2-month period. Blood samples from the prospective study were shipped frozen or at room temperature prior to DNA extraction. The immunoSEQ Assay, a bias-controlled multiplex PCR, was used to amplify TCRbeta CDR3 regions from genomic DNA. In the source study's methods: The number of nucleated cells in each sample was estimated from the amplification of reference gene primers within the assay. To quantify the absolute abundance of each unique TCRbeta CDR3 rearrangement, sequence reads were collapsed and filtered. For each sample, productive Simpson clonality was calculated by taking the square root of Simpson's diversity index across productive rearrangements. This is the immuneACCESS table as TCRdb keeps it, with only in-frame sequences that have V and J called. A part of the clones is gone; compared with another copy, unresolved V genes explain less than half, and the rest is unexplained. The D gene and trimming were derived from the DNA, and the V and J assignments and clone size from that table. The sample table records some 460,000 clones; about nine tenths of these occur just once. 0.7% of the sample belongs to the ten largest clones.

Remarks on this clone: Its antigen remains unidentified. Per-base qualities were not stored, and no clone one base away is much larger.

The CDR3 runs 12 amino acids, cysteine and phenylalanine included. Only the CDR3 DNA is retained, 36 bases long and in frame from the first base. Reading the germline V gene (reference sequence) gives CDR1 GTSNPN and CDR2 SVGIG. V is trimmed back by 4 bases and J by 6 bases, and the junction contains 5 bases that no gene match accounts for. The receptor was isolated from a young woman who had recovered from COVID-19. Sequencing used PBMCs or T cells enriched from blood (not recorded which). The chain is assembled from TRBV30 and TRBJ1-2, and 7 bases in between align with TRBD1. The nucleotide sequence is TGTGCCTGGACCAGGGGGGCAGATGGCTACACCTTC. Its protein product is CAWTRGADGYTF.